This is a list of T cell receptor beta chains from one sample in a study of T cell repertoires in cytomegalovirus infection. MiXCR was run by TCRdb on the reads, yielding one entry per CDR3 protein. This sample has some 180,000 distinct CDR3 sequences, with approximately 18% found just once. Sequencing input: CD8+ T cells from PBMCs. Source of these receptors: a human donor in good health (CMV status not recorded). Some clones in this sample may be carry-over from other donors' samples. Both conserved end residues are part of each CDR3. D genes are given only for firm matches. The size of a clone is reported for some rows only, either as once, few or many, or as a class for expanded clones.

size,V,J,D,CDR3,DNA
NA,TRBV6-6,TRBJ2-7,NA,CASTSRGGPEQYF,TGTGCCAGCACCTCACGCGGCGGGCCCGAGCAGTACTTC
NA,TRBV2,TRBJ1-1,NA,CASTWGQGTAEAFF,TGTGCCAGCACTTGGGGTCAGGGTACTGCTGAAGCTTTCTTT
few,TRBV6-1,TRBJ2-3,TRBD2,CASRPGGYPDTQYF,TGTGCCAGCAGGCCCGGGGGGTACCCAGATACGCAGTATTTT
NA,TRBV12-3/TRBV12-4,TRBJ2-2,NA,CASLRDTGELFF,TGTGCCAGCCTGCGGGACACCGGGGAGCTGTTTTTT
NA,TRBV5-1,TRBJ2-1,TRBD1,CASSDRDTYNEQFF,TGCGCCAGCAGTGACAGGGACACCTACAATGAGCAGTTCTTC
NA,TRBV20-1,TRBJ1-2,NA,CSALGALDGYTF,TGCAGTGCGCTCGGGGCTTTAGATGGCTACACCTTC
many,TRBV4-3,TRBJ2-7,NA,CASSQDQGYEQYF,TGCGCCAGCAGCCAAGATCAAGGCTACGAGCAGTACTTC
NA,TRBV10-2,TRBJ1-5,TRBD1,CASIDRAGQPQHF,TGCGCCAGCATAGACAGGGCTGGACAGCCCCAGCATTTT
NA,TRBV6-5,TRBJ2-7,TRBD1,CASSPGTEEIRYEQYF,TGTGCCAGCAGCCCCGGGACAGAGGAAATACGCTACGAGCAGTACTTC
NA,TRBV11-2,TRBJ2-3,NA,CASSRSFVQRNTDTQYF,TGTGCCAGCAGCAGAAGTTTTGTCCAGCGAAACACAGATACGCAGTATTTT
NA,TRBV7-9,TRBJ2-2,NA,CASSSGVLGELFF,TGTGCCAGCAGCTCAGGGGTTCTCGGGGAGCTGTTTTTT
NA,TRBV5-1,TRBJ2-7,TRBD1,CASSKPGQGSTYEQYF,TGCGCCAGCAGCAAACCGGGACAGGGGTCAACCTACGAGCAGTACTTC
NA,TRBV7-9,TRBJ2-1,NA,CASSKQGYEQFF,TGTGCCAGCAGCAAACAGGGCTATGAGCAGTTCTTC
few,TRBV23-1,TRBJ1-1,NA,CASSQARDSSKENTEAFF,TGCGCCAGCAGTCAAGCAAGGGACTCCTCCAAGGAGAACACTGAAGCTTTCTTT
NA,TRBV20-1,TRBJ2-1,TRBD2,CSARPTSGALNEQFF,TGCAGTGCTAGACCGACTAGCGGGGCCTTGAATGAGCAGTTCTTC
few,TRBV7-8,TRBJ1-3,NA,CASSPGGKVSGNTIYF,TGTGCCAGCAGCCCCGGCGGCAAAGTCTCTGGAAACACCATATATTTT